The sequence of this TCR beta chain was determined in a study of T cells in Graves' hyperthyroidism and ophthalmopathy. CDR3 size: 12 residues. Trimming removed 4 bases at V and 8 bases at J, with 14 bases between. Looked up from germline, CDR1 is DFQATT and CDR2 is SNEGSKA (reference sequence). There were TCR beta CDR3 regions amplified from RNA transcripts. Carried out on the TCR CDR3, a first-round RT-PCR used the HTBI primer set. TCRdb ran MiXCR on the multiplex PCR reads and lists one entry per CDR3 protein. The table includes 96,000 or so distinct CDR3 sequences, roughly half detected once. Stable disease denoted Graves' hyperthyroidism without ophthalmopathy progression within 18 months. Among the patients, aged 18 to 65, hyperthyroidism was newly diagnosed and had lasted under 2 months. PBMCs were sourced from roughly 9.3 ml fresh peripheral blood. This clonotype occurred many times.

The chain joins TRBV20-1 to TRBJ1-2, with D possibly matching TRBD1 (6 bases). The sequencing input was blood. This receptor was taken from a woman aged 40 to 50 with Graves' hyperthyroidism. The DNA for the CDR3 is TGCAGTGCTACCCGGGGGCGCCGGGGCTACACCTTC. Protein sequence: CSATRGRRGYTF.